The entry below describes one T cell receptor (beta chain). Its antigen is not identified. The record originates from a study of cytomegalovirus exposure and HLA in healthy donors. Study-level background: The approximately 130 validation repertoires matched the 500 to 750 first-cohort repertoires in platform, a later analysis reported. Study-wide points: The listing of 150 or so TCR beta chains classed them as cytomegalovirus-associated. One later analysis, an examination of the roughly 130 validation repertoires, found that first-cohort TCR clusters tended to co-occur in them.

Only in-frame clones appear in the TCRdb table, and some are missing; sequencing was by immunoSEQ multiplex PCR. The repertoire holds under 400,000 clones, with approximately 91% as singletons. The V end lost 4 bases, the J end lost 3 bases, and 11 bases lay between the germline ends. The CDR3 sequence is 13 residues long. Germline values: CDR1 SGHNT, CDR2 YYREEE (reference sequence). The TCR was taken from a man aged 30-40 years in good health and CMV-seronegative. The chain is built from TRBV5-4 and TRBJ2-7; D may be TRBD2 (5 bases). Input material: PBMCs. The CDR3 protein is CASSPGIFYEQYF. Written as DNA, the CDR3 is TGTGCCAGCAGCCCCGGGATTTTCTACGAGCAGTACTTC.